The 27 T cell receptor beta chains below come from one sample, sequenced in a study of molecular identifiers for immune sequencing clone quantification. Using its own MiXCR run on the PCR reads, TCRdb lists one record per CDR3 protein. This table holds 85,000 to 100,000 distinct CDR3 sequences, roughly 21% found once. Material for sequencing was naive CD8+ T cells from blood, with Jurkat cell RNA spiked in. Indicated subset: FACS-sorted CD8+CD4-CCR7+CD45RA+ naive T cells. Every receptor here comes from a human donor in good health. Some libraries in this study had Jurkat cell RNA spiked in.

This clonotype has just a few counts. A clone one base away is much larger, so this may be a read error. This chain joins TRBV12-3 or TRBV12-4 and TRBJ2-3, with D perhaps TRBD2 (5 bases). V was trimmed by 8 bases and J by 1 base, leaving 13 bases between them. This CDR3 spans 14 amino acids. In DNA form, the CDR3 reads TGTGCCAGCGGTATAAGCGGCGGCACAGATACGCAGTATTTT. Translating gives CASGISGGTDTQYF.

This clonotype was seen many times. V usage is TRBV6-2 or TRBV6-3 and J usage is TRBJ2-3; D is ambiguous. The CDR3 has 13 amino acids. The V end was cut by 6 bases, the J end by 2 bases, with 9 bases between. Germline V gene lookup returns CDR1 MNHEY and CDR2 SVGEGT. CDR3 DNA sequence: TGTGCCAGCAGCCTCCTCAACACAGATACGCAGTATTTT. Its translation: CASSLLNTDTQYF.

This clonotype showed up many times. This chain links TRBV4-1 with TRBJ1-1; D unresolved. V was pared by 4 bases and J by 11 bases, with 17 bases between. Germline CDR1 reads MGHRA; CDR2 reads YSYEKL. The CDR3 consists of 13 residues. CDR3 residues: CASSLYSGEWAFF. The DNA of the CDR3 is TGCGCCAGCAGCCTATACTCCGGGGAGTGGGCTTTCTTT.

At least ten counts were recorded for this clonotype. The chain is built from TRBV25-1 and TRBJ2-7, with D maybe TRBD2 (5 bases). The V gene's germline CDR1 is MGHDK and CDR2 SYGVNS. The CDR3 loop spans 11 amino acids. V was trimmed by 4 bases and J by 6 bases, leaving 7 bases between them. The chain's CDR3 is CASSVDSEQYF. The CDR3 bases are TGTGCCAGCAGTGTGGACTCCGAGCAGTACTTC.

This clonotype appeared many times. The rearrangement joins TRBV6-6 to TRBJ2-2; unclear D gene. This CDR3 has 13 residues. V lost 7 bases, J lost 3 bases, and 9 bases lay in between. CDR1 and CDR2 (germline): MNHNY, SVGAGI (reference sequence). This chain's CDR3 is CASTYRDTGELFF. CDR3 nucleotides: TGTGCCAGCACCTACCGGGACACCGGGGAGCTGTTTTTT.

In the case of this clonotype: One junction end does not reproduce the germline sequence, and a read error may be involved. This chain connects TRBV7-6 to TRBJ1-1; D might be TRBD1 (6 bases). The CDR3 runs 17 residues. Germline lookup yields CDR1 SGHVS and CDR2 FNYEAQ. CDR3 protein: CASSLQGMGSMNTEVFF. CDR3 in DNA: TGTGCCAGCAGCTTACAGGGGATGGGGAGCATGAACACTGAAGTTTTCTTT.

This clonotype was recorded many times. V gene TRBV12-3 or TRBV12-4 combines with J gene TRBJ2-5; tentatively, D is TRBD1 (6 bases). Trimming took 6 bases from V and 7 from J, leaving 12 bases between them. This CDR3 spans 12 amino acids. The CDR3 nucleotides are TGTGCCAGCAGGGGACATAGGCTGACCCAGTACTTC. It encodes CASRGHRLTQYF.

A few counts support this clonotype. This sequence joins TRBV13 and TRBJ1-2; possible D gene TRBD1, 6 bases. The CDR3 spans 15 residues. V was shortened by 3 bases and J by 1 base, with 12 bases between the two germline ends. The V gene's germline CDR1 is PRHDT and CDR2 FYEKMQ (reference sequence). CDR3: CASSLGGGINYGYTF. The CDR3 coding sequence is TGTGCCAGCAGCTTGGGAGGGGGGATTAACTATGGCTACACCTTC. Using reference TRBV13 and TRBJ1-2 for the parts outside the CDR3, the full variable domain is AAGVIQSPRHLIKEKRETATLKCYPIPRHDTVYWYQQGPGQDPQFLISFYEKMQSDKGSIPDRFSAQQFSDYHSELNMSSLELGDSALYFCASSLGGGINYGYTFGSGTRLTVV.

Of note for this clonotype: This sequence may be a read error, since a much larger clone differs from it by one base. The chain joins TRBV5-1 to TRBJ2-2; tentative D call: TRBD2 (5 bases). The V and J ends lost 2 bases and 3 bases respectively, with 11 bases between them. Germline CDR1 SGHRS, CDR2 YFSETQ. CDR3 length: 15 amino acids. CDR3 protein: CASSFSSTDTGELFF. In DNA, the CDR3 is TGCGCCAGCAGCTTTTCTAGCACCGACACCGGGGAGCTGTTTTTT.

This clonotype was seen many times. CDR3 residues: CASSYPPRAAFF. CDR3 bases: TGTGCCAGCAGTTACCCCCCACGTGCAGCTTTCTTT. The chain uses TRBV6-5 and TRBJ1-1; D remains unclear. The CDR3 spans 12 residues. CDR1 and CDR2 from the germline V gene are MNHEY and SVGAGI. Deletions cut 2 bases from V and 10 bases from J, with 11 bases between.

V is TRBV28 and J is TRBJ1-1; 8 bases match TRBD1. There are 14 residues in the CDR3. CDR1 and CDR2 (germline): MDHEN, SYDVKM. V was pared by 7 bases and J by 3 bases, with 7 bases of the junction left unmatched. DNA for the CDR3: TGTGCCAGCACCCACGGACAGGGATACACTGAAGCTTTCTTT. Residues: CASTHGQGYTEAFF.

This clonotype is deemed medium-sized. One junction end disagrees with the germline gene, perhaps due to a read error. The chain carries TRBV5-1 and TRBJ2-7, with 7 bases that match TRBD1. The length of the CDR3 is 16 residues. Germline CDR1 and CDR2: SGHRS and YFSETQ. CDR3 DNA sequence: TGCGCCAGCAGCTGGCCCGGGGACAGCTTCTCCGACGAGCAGTACTTC. Protein product: CASSWPGDSFSDEQYF.

This clonotype was seen only once. This may arise from a read error, as a much more abundant clone is one base away. V usage is TRBV18 and J usage is TRBJ2-2, with TRBD1 matching over 9 bases. CDR1 and CDR2 from the germline V gene are KGHSH and LQKENI. CDR3 size: 18 residues. This CDR3 is CASSTNPGQGPNTGELVF. The DNA for the CDR3 is TGTGCCAGCTCAACGAATCCGGGACAGGGCCCGAACACCGGGGAGCTGGTTTTT.

Worth noting for this clonotype: A much larger clone differs from this one at a single base, so this may be a read error. The rearrangement uses TRBV30 and TRBJ2-1; no firm D call. This CDR3 contains 11 residues. V shed 2 bases and J shed 8 bases, with 7 bases lying between them. Looked up from germline, CDR1 is GTSNPN and CDR2 is SVGIG (reference sequence). The CDR3 DNA reads as TGTGCCTGGAGTTTACGTTATGAGCAGTTCTTC. Amino acid sequence: CAWSLRYEQFF.

This clonotype came up a few times. The chain links TRBV7-9 to TRBJ2-1, with 7 bases matching TRBD2. The V segment lost 5 bases and the J segment 10 bases; nucleotides outside the gene matches: 5. This CDR3 spans 12 amino acids. CDR1 SEHNR and CDR2 FQNEAQ come from the germline V gene (reference sequence). CDR3 protein: CASSGGVLEQFF. CDR3 nucleotides: TGTGCCAGCAGCGGGGGGGTGCTAGAGCAGTTCTTC.

The chain recombines TRBV23-1 with TRBJ2-7, with TRBD2 matching over 11 bases. TRBV23-1 is placed among ORFs of uncertain function. J lost 3 bases, V lost 4 bases, and 5 bases had no gene match. This CDR3 region has 15 residues. CDR3 in amino acids: CASSRLLAGVYEQYF. The DNA for the CDR3 is TGCGCCAGCAGTCGCCTACTAGCGGGAGTCTACGAGCAGTACTTC.

Details on this clonotype: Given a much more abundant clone one base away, this may be a read error. The chain links TRBV25-1 to TRBJ2-7; the D is unclear. The CDR3 extends over 11 amino acids. Germline V gene sequence: CDR1 MGHDK, CDR2 SYGVNS. CDR3 protein: CASSNTYERYF. For the CDR3, the DNA is TGTGCCAGCAGTAACACCTACGAGCGGTACTTC.

At least ten counts were recorded for this clonotype. This chain connects TRBV12-3 or TRBV12-4 to TRBJ2-2, with TRBD2 as a possible D gene (5 bases). V was shortened by 7 bases and J by 11 bases, with 20 bases between the two germline ends. The CDR3 is 14 amino acids. DNA of the CDR3: TGTGCCAGCACCCCCGGGGAAGCACCCCGTGAGCTGTTTTTT. This gives the protein CASTPGEAPRELFF.

The genes are TRBV24-1 and TRBJ2-1; D is undetermined. CDR1 is KGHDR, CDR2 SFDVKD, per germline. The CDR3 loop spans 12 amino acids. Deletions cut 1 base from V and 6 bases from J, with 3 bases between. The CDR3 DNA is TGTGCCACCAGTGATTTTGCCAATGAGCAGTTCTTC. Its protein product is CATSDFANEQFF.

Comment on this clonotype: This clone may be a read error of a much larger clone one base away. This chain uses TRBV6-6 with TRBJ2-3; the D call may be TRBD1 or TRBD2 (5 bases each). Per the germline V gene, CDR1 is MNHNY and CDR2 is SVGAGI (reference sequence). The CDR3 runs to 13 residues. The CDR3 is CVSSSWGSDTQYF. DNA for the CDR3: TGTGTCAGCAGCTCCTGGGGGTCAGATACGCAGTATTTT.

The genes are TRBV20-1 and TRBJ2-1, with D possibly matching TRBD2 (5 bases). Trimming took off 0 bases at V and 5 bases at J, with 14 bases between the two ends. Germline assignment: CDR1 DFQATT and CDR2 SNEGSKA (reference sequence). CDR3 length: 15 amino acids. CDR3 residues: CSARDFTEGNNEQFF. The CDR3 DNA follows: TGCAGTGCTAGAGACTTCACAGAGGGTAACAATGAGCAGTTCTTC.

The sample holds a few counts of this clonotype. The chain combines TRBV6-1 with TRBJ2-7; D unresolved. V lost 6 bases to trimming and J lost 1 base, with 10 bases between them. Per the germline V gene, CDR1 is MNHNS and CDR2 is SASEGT. The CDR3 loop spans 13 amino acids. CDR3 nucleotides: TGTGCCAGCAGCCCCCGGACGTCCTACGAGCAGTACTTC. Translation gives CASSPRTSYEQYF.

This clonotype appeared many times. The CDR3 reads CASSESAGGDQPQHF. The CDR3 DNA sequence: TGTGCCAGCAGTGAATCGGCAGGGGGGGATCAGCCCCAGCATTTT. This sequence joins TRBV2 and TRBJ1-5; 7 positions match TRBD1. The germline gives CDR1 SNHLY, CDR2 FYNNEI. The V segment lost 2 bases and the J segment 5 bases; nucleotides outside the gene matches: 6. The CDR3 contains 15 residues.

As for this clonotype: This clone may be a read error of a much larger clone one base away. V and J are TRBV27 and TRBJ2-2; D remains unclear. The V and J ends lost 5 bases and 4 bases respectively, with 8 bases between them. Germline CDR1 and CDR2: MNHEY and SMNVEV (reference sequence). The CDR3 is 13 residues long. The CDR3 sequence is CASSLQATGELFF. In DNA, the CDR3 is TGTGCCAGCAGTCTTCAGGCCACCGGGGAGCTGTTTTTT.

This clonotype showed up many times. Here the CDR3 reads CSVSTGDNQPQHF. The DNA of the CDR3 is TGCAGCGTGTCTACAGGGGACAATCAGCCCCAGCATTTT. This chain joins TRBV29-1 and TRBJ1-5, with TRBD1 matching over 7 bases. Trimming cost V 6 bases and J 3 bases; bases outside gene matches: 5. The CDR3 covers 13 residues. Germline loops: CDR1 SQVTM, CDR2 ANQGSEA.

This clonotype was found a few times. At one boundary the junction diverges from the germline segment, which might be a read error. The J gene is TRBJ2-7, the V gene TRBV5-3; no definite D call. TRBV5-3 is an open reading frame, and its role is uncertain. This CDR3 spans 14 amino acids. CDR3 in amino acids: CASSLVTANYEQYF. The CDR3 DNA follows: TGTGCCAGCAGCTTGGTAACGGCCAACTACGAGCAGTACTTC.

This clonotype was counted ten times or more. The CDR3 nucleotides read TGTGCCAGCAGCTTAGCCGGAGGTTCCCAAAACATTCAGTACTTC. It translates to CASSLAGGSQNIQYF. V usage is TRBV9 and J usage is TRBJ2-4; tentative D call: TRBD2 (5 bases). V was trimmed by 4 bases and J by 5 bases, leaving 16 bases between them. Germline-derived CDR1 and CDR2 are SGDLS and YYNGEE. The CDR3 has 15 amino acids.